This passage covers 8 T cell receptor beta chains from one sample sequenced in a study of T cells in Graves' hyperthyroidism and ophthalmopathy. TCR beta CDR3 regions were amplified from RNA transcripts. The HTBI primer set was used in a first-round RT-PCR of the TCR CDR3. From the multiplex PCR reads, TCRdb called clonotypes with MiXCR, one entry per CDR3 protein. This sample has about 640,000 distinct CDR3 sequences; around 13% occur once, and the top ten carry around 12%. Sequencing input: blood. The receptors derive from a woman in her 50s with Graves' ophthalmopathy.

This clonotype was seen many times. The V gene is TRBV7-9, the J gene TRBJ2-7; the match to TRBD2 covers 9 bases. This CDR3 has 15 residues. Trimming cost V 5 bases and J 4 bases; bases outside gene matches: 9. CDR1 is SEHNR and CDR2 is FQNEAQ in the germline V gene (reference sequence). This chain's CDR3 is CASSLRSGRSYEQYF. The CDR3 bases are TGTGCCAGCAGCCTTCGAAGCGGGAGGTCTTACGAGCAGTACTTC.

This clonotype showed up many times. The chain employs TRBV6-5 and TRBJ2-5, with TRBD2 matching over 12 bases. The CDR3 runs 19 residues. Germline V gene data show CDR1 as MNHEY and CDR2 as SVGAGI. Trimming took 4 bases from V and 6 from J; bases not matched to a gene: 18. The CDR3 coding sequence is TGTGCCAGCAGTTCCCCCAGGAGACTAGCGGGAGAACAGTATAAGACCCAGTACTTC. Its translation: CASSSPRRLAGEQYKTQYF.

This clonotype has only a few counts. The chain is built from TRBV3-1 and TRBJ2-6, with D maybe TRBD2 (7 bases). In germline, CDR1 is LGHDT, CDR2 YNNKEL (reference sequence). V lost 3 bases and J 0 bases, leaving 18 bases between the germline ends. The CDR3 is made up of 19 amino acids. In DNA form, the CDR3 reads TGTGCCAGCAGCCAGGTGGGGGGGGCTGGATACTCTGGGGCCAACGTCCTGACTTTC. It encodes CASSQVGGAGYSGANVLTF. Variable domain in full (rest from reference TRBV3-1 and TRBJ2-6): DTAVSQTPKYLVTQMGNDKSIKCEQNLGHDTMYWYKQDSKKFLKIMFSYNNKELIINETVPNRFSPKSPDKAHLNLHINSLELGDSAVYFCASSQVGGAGYSGANVLTFGAGSRLTVL.

A remark on this clonotype: A much larger clone lies a single base off, so this may be a read error. This chain connects TRBV20-1 to TRBJ1-1; TRBD1 agrees at 7 bases. This CDR3 is built from 11 residues. CDR1 is DFQATT and CDR2 is SNEGSKA in the germline V gene (reference sequence). Trimming took 8 bases from V and 6 from J; bases not matched to a gene: 6. The CDR3 spells CSTKDRPEAFF. The DNA for the CDR3 is TGCAGTACTAAGGACAGGCCTGAAGCTTTCTTT.

This clonotype was detected many times. V is TRBV5-8 and J is TRBJ1-3; D unclear. Germline loops: CDR1 SGHTS, CDR2 YDEGEE. The V and J ends lost 2 bases and 4 bases respectively, with 4 bases between them. The CDR3 extends over 12 amino acids. The CDR3 DNA sequence: TGTGCCAGCAGCTTCAGAGGAAACACCATATATTTT. Translating it yields CASSFRGNTIYF.

This clonotype appeared many times. V and J are TRBV20-1 and TRBJ2-2; 10 bases map to TRBD2. The CDR3 consists of 16 residues. Germline V gene data show CDR1 as DFQATT and CDR2 as SNEGSKA (reference sequence). With V trimmed by 4 bases and J by 4 bases, 9 bases remained unmatched. Here the CDR3 reads CSATVGTSVSTGELFF. The DNA for the CDR3 is TGCAGTGCTACCGTGGGGACTAGCGTCTCCACCGGGGAGCTGTTTTTT.

This clonotype showed up many times. This rearrangement joins TRBV5-5 to TRBJ2-3; D remains unclear. The CDR3 runs to 14 residues. Trimming took off 2 bases at V and 4 bases at J, with 11 bases between the two ends. The V gene's germline CDR1 is SGHKS and CDR2 YYEKEE (reference sequence). The CDR3 loop is CASSFRFISDTQYF. For the CDR3, the DNA is TGTGCCAGCAGCTTCCGATTTATATCAGATACGCAGTATTTT.

This clonotype came up many times. The genes are TRBV28 and TRBJ2-5; D not resolved. CDR1 and CDR2 (germline): MDHEN, SYDVKM. The length of the CDR3 is 13 residues. V was trimmed by 2 bases and J by 3 bases, leaving 7 bases between them. The CDR3, as DNA: TGTGCCAGCAGTTTAGGGTCAAAAGAGACCCAGTACTTC. It translates to CASSLGSKETQYF.